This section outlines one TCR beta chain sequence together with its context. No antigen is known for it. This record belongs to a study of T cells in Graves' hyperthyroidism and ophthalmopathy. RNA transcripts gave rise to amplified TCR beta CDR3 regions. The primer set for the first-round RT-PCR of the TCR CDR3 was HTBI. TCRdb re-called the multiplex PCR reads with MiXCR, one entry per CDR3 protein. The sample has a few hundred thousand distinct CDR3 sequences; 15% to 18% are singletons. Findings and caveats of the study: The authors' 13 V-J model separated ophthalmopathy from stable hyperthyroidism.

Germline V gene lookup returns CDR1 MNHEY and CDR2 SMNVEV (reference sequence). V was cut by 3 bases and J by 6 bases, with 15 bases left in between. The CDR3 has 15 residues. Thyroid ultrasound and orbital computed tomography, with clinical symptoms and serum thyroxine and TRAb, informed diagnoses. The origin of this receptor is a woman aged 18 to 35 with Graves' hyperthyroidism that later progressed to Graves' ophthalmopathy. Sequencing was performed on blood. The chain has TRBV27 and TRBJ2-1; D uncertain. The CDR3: CASSFALAFSNEQFF. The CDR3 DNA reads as TGTGCCAGCAGTTTCGCGTTAGCATTTAGCAATGAGCAGTTCTTC.